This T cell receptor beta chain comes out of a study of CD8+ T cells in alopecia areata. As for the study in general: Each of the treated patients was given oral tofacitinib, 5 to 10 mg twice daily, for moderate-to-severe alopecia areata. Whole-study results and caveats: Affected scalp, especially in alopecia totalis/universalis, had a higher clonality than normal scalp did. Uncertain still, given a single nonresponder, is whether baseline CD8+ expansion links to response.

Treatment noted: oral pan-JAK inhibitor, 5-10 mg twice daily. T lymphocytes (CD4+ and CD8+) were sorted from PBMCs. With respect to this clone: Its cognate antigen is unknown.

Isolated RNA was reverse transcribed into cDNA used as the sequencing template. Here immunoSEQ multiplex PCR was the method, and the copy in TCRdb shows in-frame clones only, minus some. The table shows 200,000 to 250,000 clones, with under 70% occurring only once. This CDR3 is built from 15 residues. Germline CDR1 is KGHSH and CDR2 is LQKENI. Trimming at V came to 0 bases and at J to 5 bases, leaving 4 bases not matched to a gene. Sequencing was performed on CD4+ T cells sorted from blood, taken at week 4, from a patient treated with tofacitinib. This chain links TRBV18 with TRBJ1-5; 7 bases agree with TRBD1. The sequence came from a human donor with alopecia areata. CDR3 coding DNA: TGTGCCAGCTCACCACCAAACAGGGGATATCAGCCCCAGCATTTT. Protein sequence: CASSPPNRGYQPQHF.